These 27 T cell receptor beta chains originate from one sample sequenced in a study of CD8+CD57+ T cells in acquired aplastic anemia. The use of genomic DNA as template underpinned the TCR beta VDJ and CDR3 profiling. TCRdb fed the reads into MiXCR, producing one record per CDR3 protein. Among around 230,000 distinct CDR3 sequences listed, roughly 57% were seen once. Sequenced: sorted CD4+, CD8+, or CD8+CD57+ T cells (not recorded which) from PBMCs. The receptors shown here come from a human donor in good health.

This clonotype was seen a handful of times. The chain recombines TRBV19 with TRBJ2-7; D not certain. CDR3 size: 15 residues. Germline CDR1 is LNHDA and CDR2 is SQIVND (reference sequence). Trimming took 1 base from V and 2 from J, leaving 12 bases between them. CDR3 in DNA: TGTGCCAGTAGTATAGGGGTGACCCCAACCTACGAGCAGTACTTC. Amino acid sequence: CASSIGVTPTYEQYF.

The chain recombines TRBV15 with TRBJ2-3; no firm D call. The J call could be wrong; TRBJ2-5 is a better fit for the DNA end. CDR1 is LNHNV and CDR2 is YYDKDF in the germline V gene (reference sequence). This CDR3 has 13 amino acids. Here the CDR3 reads CATSRGRRETQYF. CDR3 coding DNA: TGTGCCACCAGCAGAGGACGGCGAGAGACCCAGTACTTC.

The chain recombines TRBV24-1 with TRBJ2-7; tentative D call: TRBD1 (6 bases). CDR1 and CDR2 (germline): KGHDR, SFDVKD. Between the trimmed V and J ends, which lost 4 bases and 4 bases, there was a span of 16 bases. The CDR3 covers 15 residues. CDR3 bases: TGTGCCACCAGTGAAAAGGGGGAATATAGGTACGAGCAGTACTTC. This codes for CATSEKGEYRYEQYF.

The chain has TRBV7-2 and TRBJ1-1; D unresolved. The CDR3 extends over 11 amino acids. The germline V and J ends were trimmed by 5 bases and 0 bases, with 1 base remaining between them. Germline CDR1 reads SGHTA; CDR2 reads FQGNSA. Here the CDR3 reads CASSVNTEAFF. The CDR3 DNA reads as TGTGCCAGCAGCGTGAACACTGAAGCTTTCTTT.

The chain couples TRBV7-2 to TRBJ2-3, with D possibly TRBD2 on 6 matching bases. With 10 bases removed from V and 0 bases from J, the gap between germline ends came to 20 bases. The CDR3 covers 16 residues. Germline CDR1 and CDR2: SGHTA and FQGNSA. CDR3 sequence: CATSDQAGLSTDTQYF. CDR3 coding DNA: TGTGCCACCAGTGACCAAGCGGGCCTTAGCACAGATACGCAGTATTTT.

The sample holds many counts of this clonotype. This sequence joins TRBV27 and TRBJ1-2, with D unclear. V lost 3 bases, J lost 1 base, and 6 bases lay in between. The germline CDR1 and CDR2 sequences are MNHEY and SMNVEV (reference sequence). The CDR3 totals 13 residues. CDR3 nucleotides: TGTGCCAGCAGTTTTGGGAGTAACTATGGCTACACCTTC. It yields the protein CASSFGSNYGYTF.

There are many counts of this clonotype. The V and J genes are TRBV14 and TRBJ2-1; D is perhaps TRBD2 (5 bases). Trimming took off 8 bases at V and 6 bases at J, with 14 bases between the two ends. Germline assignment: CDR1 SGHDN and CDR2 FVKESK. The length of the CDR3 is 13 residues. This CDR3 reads CASGPGGGNEQFF. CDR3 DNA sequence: TGTGCCAGCGGCCCAGGAGGAGGCAATGAGCAGTTCTTC.

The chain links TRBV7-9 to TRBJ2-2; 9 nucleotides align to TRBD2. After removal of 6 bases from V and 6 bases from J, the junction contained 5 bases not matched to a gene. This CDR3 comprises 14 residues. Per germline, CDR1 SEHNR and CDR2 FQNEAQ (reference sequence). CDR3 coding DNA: TGTGCCAGCAGTCCTAGCGGGGCGGCCGGGGAGCTGTTTTTT. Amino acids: CASSPSGAAGELFF.

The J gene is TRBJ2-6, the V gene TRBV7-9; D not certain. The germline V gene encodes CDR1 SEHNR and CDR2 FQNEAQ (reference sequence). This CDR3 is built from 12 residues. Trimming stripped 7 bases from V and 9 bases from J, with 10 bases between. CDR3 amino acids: CASTWMGNVLTF. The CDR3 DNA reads TGTGCCAGCACCTGGATGGGCAACGTCCTGACTTTC.

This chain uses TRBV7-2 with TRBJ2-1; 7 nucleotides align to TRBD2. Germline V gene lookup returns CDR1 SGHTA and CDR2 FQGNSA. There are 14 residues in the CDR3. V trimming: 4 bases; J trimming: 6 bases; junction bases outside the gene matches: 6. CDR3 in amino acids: CASSWSGERNEQFF. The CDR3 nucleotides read TGTGCCAGCAGCTGGAGCGGGGAACGCAATGAGCAGTTCTTC.

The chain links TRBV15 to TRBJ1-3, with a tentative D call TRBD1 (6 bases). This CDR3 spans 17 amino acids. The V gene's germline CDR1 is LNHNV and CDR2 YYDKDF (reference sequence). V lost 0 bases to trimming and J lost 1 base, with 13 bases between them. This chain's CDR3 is CATSREGGFSSGNTIYF. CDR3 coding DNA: TGTGCCACCAGCAGAGAAGGGGGATTCTCTTCTGGAAACACCATATATTTT.

This CDR3 is CASSIGPNNEQFF. CDR3 coding DNA: TGTGCCAGCAGTATTGGCCCAAACAATGAGCAGTTCTTC. This sequence joins TRBV7-8 and TRBJ2-1, with D uncertain. CDR1 and CDR2 (germline): SGHVS, FQNEAQ. This CDR3 is built from 13 residues. The germline V and J ends were trimmed by 6 bases and 5 bases, with 11 bases remaining between them.

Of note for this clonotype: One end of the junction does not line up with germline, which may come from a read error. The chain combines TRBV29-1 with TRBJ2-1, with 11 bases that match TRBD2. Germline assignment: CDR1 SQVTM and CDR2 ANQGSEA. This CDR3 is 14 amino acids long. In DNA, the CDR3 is TGCAGCGTTAAAAGACTAGCGGGGACAAATGAGCAGCTCTTC. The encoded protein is CSVKRLAGTNEQLF.

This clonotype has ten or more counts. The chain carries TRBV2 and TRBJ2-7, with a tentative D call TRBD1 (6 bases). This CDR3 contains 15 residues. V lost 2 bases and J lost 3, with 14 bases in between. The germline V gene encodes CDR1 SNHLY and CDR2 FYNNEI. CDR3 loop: CASSENRDANYEQYF. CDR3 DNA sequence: TGTGCCAGCAGTGAAAACAGGGATGCTAACTACGAGCAGTACTTC. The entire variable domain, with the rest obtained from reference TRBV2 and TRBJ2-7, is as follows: EPEVTQTPSHQVTQMGQEVILRCVPISNHLYFYWYRQILGQKVEFLVSFYNNEISEKSEIFDDQFSVERPDGSNFTLKIRSTKLEDSAMYFCASSENRDANYEQYFGPGTRLTVT.

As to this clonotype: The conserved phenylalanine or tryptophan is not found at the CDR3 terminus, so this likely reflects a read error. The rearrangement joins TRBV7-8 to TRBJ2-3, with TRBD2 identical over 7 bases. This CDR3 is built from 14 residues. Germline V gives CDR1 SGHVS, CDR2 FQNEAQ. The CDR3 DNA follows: TGTGCTAGCAGCACACGACTAGCATCAGATACGCAGTATTGT. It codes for CASSTRLASDTQYC.

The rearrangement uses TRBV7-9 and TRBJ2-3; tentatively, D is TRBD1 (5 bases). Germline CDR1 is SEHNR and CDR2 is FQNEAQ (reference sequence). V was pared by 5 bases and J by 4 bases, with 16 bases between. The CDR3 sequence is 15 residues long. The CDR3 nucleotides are TGTGCCAGCAGCGTCAAAGGGTCAGGGCCAGATACGCAGTATTTT. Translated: CASSVKGSGPDTQYF.

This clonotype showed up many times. DNA of the CDR3: TGTGCCATCAGCACGACATCTACTGAGCAGTTCTTC. It is translated as CAISTTSTEQFF. The V call is TRBV10-3, the J call TRBJ2-1; D is uncertain. Germline V gives CDR1 ENHRY, CDR2 SYGVKD. With 6 bases removed from V and 9 bases from J, the gap between germline ends came to 12 bases. The CDR3 sequence is 12 residues long.

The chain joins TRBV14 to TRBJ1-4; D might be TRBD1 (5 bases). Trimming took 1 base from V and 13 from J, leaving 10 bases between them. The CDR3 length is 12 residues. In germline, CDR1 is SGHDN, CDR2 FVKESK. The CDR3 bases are TGTGCCAGCAGCCAAGTGGGGAGGGGACTGTTTTTT. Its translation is CASSQVGRGLFF.

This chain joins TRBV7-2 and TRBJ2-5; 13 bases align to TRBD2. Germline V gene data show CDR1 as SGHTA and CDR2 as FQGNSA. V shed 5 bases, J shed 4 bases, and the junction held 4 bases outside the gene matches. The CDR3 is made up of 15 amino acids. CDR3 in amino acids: CASSRTSGSGETQYF. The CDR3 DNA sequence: TGTGCCAGCAGCCGGACTAGCGGGAGCGGAGAGACCCAGTACTTC.

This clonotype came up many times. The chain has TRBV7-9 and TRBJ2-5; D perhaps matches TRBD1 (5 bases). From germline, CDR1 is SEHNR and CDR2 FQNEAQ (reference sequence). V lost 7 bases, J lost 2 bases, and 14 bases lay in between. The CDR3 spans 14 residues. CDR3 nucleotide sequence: TGTGCCAGCACGTCAGGGTCCTTACAAGAGACCCAGTACTTC. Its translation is CASTSGSLQETQYF.

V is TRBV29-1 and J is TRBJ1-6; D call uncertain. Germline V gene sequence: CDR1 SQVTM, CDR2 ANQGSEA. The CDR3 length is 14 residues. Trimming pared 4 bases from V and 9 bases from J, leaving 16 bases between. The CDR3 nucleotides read TGCAGCGTTGCCGACAAGAGGTCGGGTTCACCCCTCCACTTT. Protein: CSVADKRSGSPLHF.

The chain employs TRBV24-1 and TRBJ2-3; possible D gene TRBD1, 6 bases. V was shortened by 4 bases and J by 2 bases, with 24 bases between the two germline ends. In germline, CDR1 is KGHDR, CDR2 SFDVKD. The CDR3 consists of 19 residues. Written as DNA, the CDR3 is TGTGCCACCAGTGACTCCCCTAGCCTCCCGGGACACTACACAGATACGCAGTATTTT. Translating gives CATSDSPSLPGHYTDTQYF.

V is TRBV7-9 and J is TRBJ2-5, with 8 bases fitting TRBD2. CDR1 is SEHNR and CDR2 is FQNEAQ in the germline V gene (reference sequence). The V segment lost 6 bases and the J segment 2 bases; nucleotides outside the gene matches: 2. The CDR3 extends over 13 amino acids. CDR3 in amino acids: CASSPSGQETQYF. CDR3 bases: TGTGCCAGCAGTCCTAGCGGGCAAGAGACCCAGTACTTC.

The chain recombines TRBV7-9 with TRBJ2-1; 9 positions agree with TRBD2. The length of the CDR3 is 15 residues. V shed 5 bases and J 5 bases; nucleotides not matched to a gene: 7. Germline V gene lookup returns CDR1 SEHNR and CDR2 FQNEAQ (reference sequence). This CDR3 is CASSILAGYDNEQFF. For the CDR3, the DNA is TGTGCCAGCAGCATTCTAGCGGGGTATGACAATGAGCAGTTCTTC.

CDR3 amino acids: CASSEVAERNTEAFF. The DNA of the CDR3 is TGTGCCAGCAGTGAAGTGGCAGAGCGGAACACTGAAGCTTTCTTT. The chain combines TRBV2 with TRBJ1-1; D is ambiguous. The CDR3 is 15 amino acids. The germline CDR1 and CDR2 sequences are SNHLY and FYNNEI. V was pared by 1 base and J by 1 base, with 10 bases between.

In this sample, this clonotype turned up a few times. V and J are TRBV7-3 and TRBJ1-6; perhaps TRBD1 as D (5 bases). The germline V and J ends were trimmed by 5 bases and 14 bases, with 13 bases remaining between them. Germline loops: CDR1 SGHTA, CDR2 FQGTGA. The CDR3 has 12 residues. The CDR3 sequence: CASSVQGGSLHF. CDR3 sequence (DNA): TGTGCCAGCAGCGTCCAGGGAGGATCCCTCCACTTT.

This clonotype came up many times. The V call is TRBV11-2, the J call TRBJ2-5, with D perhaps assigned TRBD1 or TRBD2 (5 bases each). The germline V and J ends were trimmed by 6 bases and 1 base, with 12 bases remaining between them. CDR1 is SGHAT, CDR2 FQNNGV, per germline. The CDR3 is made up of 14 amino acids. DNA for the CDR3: TGTGCCAGCAGGGGGGTTCGGGGCCAAGAGACCCAGTACTTC. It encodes CASRGVRGQETQYF.